These 16 T cell receptor beta chains came from one sample sequenced in a study of T cell repertoires in cytomegalovirus infection. No antigen has been identified for these receptors. MiXCR, applied by TCRdb to the reads, yields one record per CDR3 protein. The sample lists some 590,000 distinct CDR3 sequences; roughly 43% were seen once. This material consisted of cultured PBMCs, taken from culture after CMV antigen stimulation. These TCRs come from a human donor in good health (CMV status not recorded). Some clones in this sample may be carry-over from other donors' samples.

The chain is built from TRBV11-2 and TRBJ2-3; tentatively, D is TRBD1 (5 bases). Germline CDR1 SGHAT, CDR2 FQNNGV. V was trimmed by 5 bases and J by 2 bases, leaving 17 bases between them. The CDR3 consists of 16 residues. The chain's CDR3 is CASSPNRPWTTDTQYF. The CDR3 DNA reads TGTGCCAGCAGCCCAAACAGGCCGTGGACCACAGATACGCAGTATTTT. Using reference TRBV11-2 and TRBJ2-3 for the parts outside the CDR3, the full variable domain is EAGVAQSPRYKIIEKRQSVAFWCNPISGHATLYWYQQILGQGPKLLIQFQNNGVVDDSQLPKDRFSAERLKGVDSTLKIQPAKLEDSAVYLCASSPNRPWTTDTQYFGPGTRLTVL.

J is TRBJ2-2 and V is TRBV6-6, with 12 bases identical to TRBD2. The germline CDR1 and CDR2 sequences are MNHNY and SVGAGI (reference sequence). CDR3 length equals 16 residues. After removal of 5 bases from V and 4 bases from J, the junction contained 5 bases not matched to a gene. The DNA of the CDR3 is TGTGCCAGCAGTGGAACTAGCGGGAGGTTCACCGGGGAGCTGTTTTTT. Protein: CASSGTSGRFTGELFF.

The chain employs TRBV27 and TRBJ1-1; TRBD1 matches 9 bases. In germline, CDR1 is MNHEY, CDR2 SMNVEV (reference sequence). CDR3 length equals 16 residues. V shed 4 bases, J shed 1 base, and the junction held 7 bases outside the gene matches. The CDR3: CASSSGTGIGNTEAFF. The DNA for the CDR3 is TGTGCCAGCAGTTCCGGGACAGGGATCGGGAACACTGAAGCTTTCTTT.

The table lists this clonotype with a few counts. This chain joins TRBV2 and TRBJ1-1, with D perhaps TRBD1 (5 bases). Germline loops: CDR1 SNHLY, CDR2 FYNNEI. V shed 5 bases and J shed 6 bases, with 10 bases lying between them. This CDR3 has 12 amino acids. The CDR3 sequence is CASSFGTPEAFF. In nucleotides, the CDR3 is TGTGCCAGCAGTTTCGGGACCCCTGAAGCTTTCTTT.

The chain recombines TRBV27 with TRBJ1-2; TRBD1 matches 10 bases. Germline CDR1 and CDR2: MNHEY and SMNVEV (reference sequence). Trimming cost V 5 bases and J 6 bases; bases outside gene matches: 6. The CDR3 has 14 residues. This chain's CDR3 is CASSPDRGLDGYTF. CDR3 DNA sequence: TGTGCCAGCAGTCCTGACAGGGGGCTGGATGGCTACACCTTC.

The rearrangement joins TRBV7-8 to TRBJ2-3; TRBD2 matches 10 bases. CDR3 length equals 16 residues. V lost 1 base, J lost 4 bases, and 5 bases stayed unmatched. The germline gives CDR1 SGHVS, CDR2 FQNEAQ. The CDR3 sequence is CASSLVAGGVADTQYF. CDR3 nucleotides: TGTGCCAGCAGCTTAGTAGCGGGGGGCGTCGCAGATACGCAGTATTTT.

This clonotype appeared once. V is TRBV28 and J is TRBJ2-3; D gene uncertain. The CDR3 loop spans 13 amino acids. Germline V CDR1 and CDR2: MDHEN, SYDVKM. The V and J ends lost 6 bases and 8 bases respectively, with 15 bases between them. The CDR3 is CASRRETDLTQYF. Here the CDR3 DNA reads TGTGCCAGCAGGCGTGAGACGGACCTTACGCAGTATTTT.

CDR3 DNA: TGTGCCAGCAGCACAAACGACGGGGGATTCACAGATACGCAGTATTTT. It yields the protein CASSTNDGGFTDTQYF. The chain is built from TRBV28 and TRBJ2-3; D is perhaps TRBD2 (6 bases). Trimming cost V 6 bases and J 2 bases, with 18 bases left between them. Germline-derived CDR1 and CDR2 are MDHEN and SYDVKM. The length of the CDR3 is 16 residues.

The V call is TRBV11-2, the J call TRBJ2-7, with 9 nucleotides matching TRBD2. The J segment lost 7 bases and the V segment lost 5 bases, leaving 12 bases of the junction unmatched. The CDR3 extends over 15 amino acids. Germline CDR1 and CDR2: SGHAT and FQNNGV. The CDR3 nucleotides are TGTGCCAGCAGCCAAGACGGCGGGGGGGCGAGGGAGCAGTACTTC. This translates into CASSQDGGGAREQYF. Full variable domain (rest looked up from reference TRBV11-2 and TRBJ2-7): EAGVAQSPRYKIIEKRQSVAFWCNPISGHATLYWYQQILGQGPKLLIQFQNNGVVDDSQLPKDRFSAERLKGVDSTLKIQPAKLEDSAVYLCASSQDGGGAREQYFGPGTRLTVT.

The chain uses TRBV7-2 and TRBJ2-7; the match to TRBD2 covers 7 bases. Looked up from germline, CDR1 is SGHTA and CDR2 is FQGNSA. The V and J ends lost 3 bases and 6 bases, in that order; junction bases with no gene match: 11. CDR3 length: 15 residues. The CDR3 DNA reads as TGTGCCAGCAGCTTGACCCGACTAGCCGGGGGCGAGCAGTACTTC. Its protein is CASSLTRLAGGEQYF.

The chain links TRBV7-2 to TRBJ1-2, with a weak D call TRBD1 (6 bases). The CDR3 is 13 amino acids. V was cut by 6 bases and J by 5 bases, with 13 bases left in between. The germline V gene encodes CDR1 SGHTA and CDR2 FQGNSA. The CDR3 reads CASSQTGGYGYTF. The CDR3 DNA reads as TGTGCCAGCAGTCAGACAGGCGGGTATGGCTACACCTTC.

The count of this clonotype is one. The gene calls are TRBV2 and TRBJ1-4; D remains unclear. Trimming pared 6 bases from V and 8 bases from J, leaving 16 bases between. Germline V gives CDR1 SNHLY, CDR2 FYNNEI. The CDR3 is 14 amino acids. CDR3 residues: CASRPEGGSEKLFF. CDR3 coding DNA: TGTGCCAGCAGGCCTGAGGGCGGGTCCGAAAAACTGTTTTTT.

The chain combines TRBV7-2 with TRBJ1-6; TRBD1 might be the D (5 bases). Trimming cost V 5 bases and J 6 bases, with 14 bases left between them. In germline, CDR1 is SGHTA, CDR2 FQGNSA. The CDR3 contains 15 residues. The CDR3 spells CASSGGGGSNSPLHF. The CDR3 DNA reads as TGTGCCAGCAGCGGAGGTGGGGGAAGTAATTCACCCCTCCACTTT. Filled out from reference TRBV7-2 and TRBJ1-6, the complete variable domain reads GAGVSQSPSNKVTEKGKDVELRCDPISGHTALYWYRQSLGQGLEFLIYFQGNSAPDKSGLPSDRFSAERTGGSVSTLTIQRTQQEDSAVYLCASSGGGGSNSPLHFGNGTRLTVT.

The gene calls are TRBV7-4 and TRBJ1-3, with D perhaps TRBD1 (6 bases). Germline-derived CDR1 and CDR2 are SGHVT and SQSDAQ. V lost 3 bases and J 1 base, leaving 13 bases between the germline ends. The CDR3 contains 16 residues. The CDR3 DNA reads as TGTGCCAGCAGCTTTCGGCTTACAGGGTCTGGAAACACCATATATTTT. As protein: CASSFRLTGSGNTIYF.

This chain links TRBV12-3 or TRBV12-4 with TRBJ1-1; a possible D gene is TRBD1 (5 bases). V was pared by 7 bases and J by 2 bases, with 14 bases between. The CDR3 is made up of 14 amino acids. CDR3 nucleotides: TGTGCCAGCACCCTCATGGGGGGTAACACTGAAGCTTTCTTT. Its protein product is CASTLMGGNTEAFF.

As regards this clonotype: Its ends do not fully match the called genes, so a read error is possible. This chain joins TRBV4-1 and TRBJ2-2, with 9 bases fitting TRBD1. The CDR3 loop spans 19 amino acids. Germline CDR1 MGHRA, CDR2 YSYEKL. The CDR3 here is CASSRNKGGDRANTGELFF. CDR3 bases: TGTGCCAGCAGCCGGAACAAAGGGGGGGACAGGGCGAACACCGGGGAGCTGTTTTTT.